This T cell receptor (beta chain) was obtained from a study of blood T cells in healthy people across ages. General study findings and limits: Naive CD4+ cell counts and diversity both ran higher in long-lived than in aged donors. Diversity was estimated from one million T cells, and these estimates were considered underestimates. TCR beta diversity correlated strongly with naive T cell percentage.

Donors were healthy Caucasian individuals from Russia aged roughly 6 to 90. To note about this clonotype: Its antigen is not known.

Primers used in a second PCR of roughly 6 to 12 cycles were a sample-barcoded 5' primer and a J-beta primer mix. TCRdb analysed the 5' RACE reads with MiXCR anew, one entry per CDR3 protein. The repertoire holds 1.4 million or so distinct CDR3 sequences, about 42% seen once, with under 5% in the top ten. Germline V gives CDR1 SGHTA, CDR2 FQGNSA. Unmatched junction bases numbered 12, after V lost 3 bases and J lost 7 bases. This CDR3 has 15 amino acids. The source is a woman under 30 in good health. The chain combines TRBV7-2 with TRBJ2-7, with 7 bases aligning to TRBD1. The sample taken for sequencing was blood. The CDR3 DNA is TGTGCCAGCAGCTTTTACCTAGAAGGGGGCAATGAGCAGTACTTC. Translated, it gives CASSFYLEGGNEQYF.